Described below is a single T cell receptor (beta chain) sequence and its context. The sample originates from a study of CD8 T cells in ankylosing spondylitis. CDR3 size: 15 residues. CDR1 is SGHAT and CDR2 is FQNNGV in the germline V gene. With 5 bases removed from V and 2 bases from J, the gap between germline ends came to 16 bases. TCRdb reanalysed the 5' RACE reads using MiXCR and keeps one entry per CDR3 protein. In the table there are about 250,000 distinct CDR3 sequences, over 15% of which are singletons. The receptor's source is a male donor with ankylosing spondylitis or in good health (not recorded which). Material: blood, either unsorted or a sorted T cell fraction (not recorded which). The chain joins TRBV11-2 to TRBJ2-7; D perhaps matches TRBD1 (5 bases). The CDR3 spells CASSRQGGSPYEQYF. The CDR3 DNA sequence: TGTGCCAGCAGCCGGCAGGGCGGTAGCCCCTACGAGCAGTACTTC.